The sequence of this T cell receptor (beta chain) was determined in a study of early T cells in non-severe SARS-CoV-2 infection. Study overall: Sequencing of unsorted whole blood was done on bulk RNA, leaving chains unpaired. Findings of the study overall: Anti-spike CD8 responses were favored by VDJdb matching, which missed private and CD4 specificities.

Individual cDNA molecules carried attached unique molecular identifiers. TCRdb called the 5' RACE reads again in MiXCR, with one record for every CDR3 protein. The sample yields some 90,000 distinct CDR3 sequences, around 14% seen once. With respect to this clonotype: Its antigen is not known.

The CDR3 has 13 amino acids. Germline CDR1 and CDR2: DFQATT and SNEGSKA (reference sequence). Trimming cost V 6 bases and J 2 bases; bases outside gene matches: 4. The chain couples TRBV20-1 to TRBJ2-3; 8 nucleotides match TRBD2. Sequenced sample: whole blood. The TCR originated in an adult who was a healthcare worker with PCR-confirmed SARS-CoV-2 infection or an uninfected control (not recorded which). The CDR3 DNA reads TGCAGTGCGGGTAGCGGGGTCACAGATACGCAGTATTTT. Translated, it gives CSAGSGVTDTQYF.